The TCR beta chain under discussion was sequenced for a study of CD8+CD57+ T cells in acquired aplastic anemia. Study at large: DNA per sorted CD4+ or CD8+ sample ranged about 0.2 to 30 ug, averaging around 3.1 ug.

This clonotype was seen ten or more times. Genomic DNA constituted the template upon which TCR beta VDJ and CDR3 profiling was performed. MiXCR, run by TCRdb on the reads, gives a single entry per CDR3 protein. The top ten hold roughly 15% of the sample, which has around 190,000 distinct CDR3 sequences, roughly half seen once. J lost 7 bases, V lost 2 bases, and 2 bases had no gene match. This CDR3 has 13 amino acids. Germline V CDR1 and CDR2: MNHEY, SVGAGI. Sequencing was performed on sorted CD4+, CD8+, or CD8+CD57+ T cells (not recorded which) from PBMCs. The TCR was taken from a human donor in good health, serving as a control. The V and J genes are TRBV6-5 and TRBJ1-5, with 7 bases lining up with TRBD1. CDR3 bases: TGTGCCAGCAGTTACGGGACAGACCAGCCCCAGCATTTT. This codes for CASSYGTDQPQHF.